Here is one T cell receptor (beta chain) with its context. Its antigen is still unknown. The sample is drawn from a study of identical twins. Study-level points and caveats: Monozygotic twin pairs showed more out-of-frame TCR alpha sharing than models estimated.

Template switching created a universal primer site, and the cDNA included unique molecular identifiers. In TCRdb, the 5' RACE reads were re-called with MiXCR into one record per CDR3 protein. Found here are about 530,000 distinct CDR3 sequences, 13% to 15% of them singletons; the top ten hold more than 0.4%. This CDR3 has 14 amino acids. CDR1 and CDR2 from the germline V gene are MDHEN and SYDVKM. The V and J ends lost 5 bases and 2 bases respectively, with 10 bases between them. The sample also formed part of further work on yellow fever vaccine responses in identical twins.

The chain couples TRBV28 to TRBJ2-1; D ambiguous. Sequenced input: CD4+ T cells sorted from blood. The source of this sequence is a woman aged 18-30 years in good health. The CDR3 region is CASSPRSTYNEQFF. CDR3 sequence (DNA): TGTGCCAGCAGTCCTCGGAGTACCTACAATGAGCAGTTCTTC.